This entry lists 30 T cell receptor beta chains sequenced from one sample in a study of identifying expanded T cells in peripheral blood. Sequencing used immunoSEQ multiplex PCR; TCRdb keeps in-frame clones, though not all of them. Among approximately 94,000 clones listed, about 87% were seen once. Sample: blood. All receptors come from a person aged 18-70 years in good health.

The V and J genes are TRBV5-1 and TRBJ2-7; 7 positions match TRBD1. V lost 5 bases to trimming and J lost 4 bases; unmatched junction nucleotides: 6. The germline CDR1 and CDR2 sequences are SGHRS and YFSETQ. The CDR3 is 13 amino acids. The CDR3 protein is CASSFDRAYEQYF. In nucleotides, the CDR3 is TGCGCCAGCAGTTTCGACAGGGCTTACGAGCAGTACTTC.

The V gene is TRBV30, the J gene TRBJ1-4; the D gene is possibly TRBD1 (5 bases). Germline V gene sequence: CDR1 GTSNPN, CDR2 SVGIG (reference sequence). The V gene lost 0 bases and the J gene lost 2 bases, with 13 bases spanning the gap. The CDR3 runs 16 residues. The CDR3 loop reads CAWSVRGKGTNEKLFF. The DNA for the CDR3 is TGTGCCTGGAGTGTCAGAGGGAAGGGGACTAATGAAAAACTGTTTTTT.

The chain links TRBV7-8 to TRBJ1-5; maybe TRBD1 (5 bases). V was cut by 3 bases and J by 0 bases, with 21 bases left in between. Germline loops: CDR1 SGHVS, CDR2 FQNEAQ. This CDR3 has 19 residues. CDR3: CASSLTALITPYSNQPQHF. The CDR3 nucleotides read TGTGCCAGCAGCTTGACAGCGCTAATAACCCCTTATAGCAATCAGCCCCAGCATTTT. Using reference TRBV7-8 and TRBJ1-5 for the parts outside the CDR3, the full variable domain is GAGVSQSPRYKVAKRGQDVALRCDPISGHVSLFWYQQALGQGPEFLTYFQNEAQLDKSGLPSDRFFAERPEGSVSTLKIQRTQQEDSAVYLCASSLTALITPYSNQPQHFGDGTRLSIL.

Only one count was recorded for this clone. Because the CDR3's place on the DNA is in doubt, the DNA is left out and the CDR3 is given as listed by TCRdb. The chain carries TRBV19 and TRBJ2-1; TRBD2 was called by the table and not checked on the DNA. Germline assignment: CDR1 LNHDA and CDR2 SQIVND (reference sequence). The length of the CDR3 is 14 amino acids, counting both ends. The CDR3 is CASTSGGSYNEQFF.

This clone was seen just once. CDR3 in DNA: TGCGCCAGCAACAGCGGCTACAATGAGCAGTTCTTC. Translating it yields CASNSGYNEQFF. The rearrangement uses TRBV5-1 and TRBJ2-1; D may be TRBD2 (5 bases). This CDR3 is 12 amino acids long. From germline, CDR1 is SGHRS and CDR2 YFSETQ. V was cut by 6 bases and J by 3 bases, with 7 bases left in between.

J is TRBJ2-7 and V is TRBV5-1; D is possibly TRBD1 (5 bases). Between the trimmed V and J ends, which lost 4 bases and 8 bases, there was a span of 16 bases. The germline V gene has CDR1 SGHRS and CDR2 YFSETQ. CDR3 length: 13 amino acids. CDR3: CASSDTGARKQYF. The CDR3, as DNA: TGCGCCAGCAGCGACACAGGTGCCCGTAAGCAGTACTTC.

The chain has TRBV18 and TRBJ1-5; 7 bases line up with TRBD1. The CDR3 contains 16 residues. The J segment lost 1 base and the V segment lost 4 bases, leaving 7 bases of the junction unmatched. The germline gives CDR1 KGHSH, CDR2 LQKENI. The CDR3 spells CASSRNRGPSNQPQHF. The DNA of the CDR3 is TGTGCCAGCTCACGGAACAGGGGCCCCAGCAATCAGCCCCAGCATTTT.

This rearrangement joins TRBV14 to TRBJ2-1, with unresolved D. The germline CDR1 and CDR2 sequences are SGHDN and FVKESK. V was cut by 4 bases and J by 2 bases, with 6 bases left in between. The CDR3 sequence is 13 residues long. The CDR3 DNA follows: TGTGCCAGCAGCCCTGCGGCCTACAATGAGCAGTTCTTC. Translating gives CASSPAAYNEQFF.

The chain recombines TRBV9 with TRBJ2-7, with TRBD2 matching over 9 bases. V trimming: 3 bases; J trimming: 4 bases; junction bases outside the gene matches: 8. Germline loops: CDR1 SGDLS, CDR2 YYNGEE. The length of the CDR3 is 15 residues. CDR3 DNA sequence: TGTGCCAGCAGCGGCCCCGGGACTAGCCAGTACGAGCAGTACTTC. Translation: CASSGPGTSQYEQYF.

The CDR3 reads CASSYSRTGMYEQYF. In DNA form, the CDR3 reads TGTGCCAGCAGTTACTCGAGGACAGGGATGTACGAGCAGTACTTC. The rearrangement joins TRBV6-5 to TRBJ2-7; TRBD1 matches 8 bases. V lost 0 bases, J lost 4 bases, and 5 bases stayed unmatched. This CDR3 spans 15 amino acids. Germline assignment: CDR1 MNHEY and CDR2 SVGAGI.

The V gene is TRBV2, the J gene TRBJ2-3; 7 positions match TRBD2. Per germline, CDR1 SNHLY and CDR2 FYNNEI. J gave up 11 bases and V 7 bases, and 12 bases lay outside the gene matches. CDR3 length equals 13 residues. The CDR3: CASTLVSGWEQYF. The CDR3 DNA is TGTGCCAGCACCCTAGTTAGCGGGTGGGAGCAGTATTTT.

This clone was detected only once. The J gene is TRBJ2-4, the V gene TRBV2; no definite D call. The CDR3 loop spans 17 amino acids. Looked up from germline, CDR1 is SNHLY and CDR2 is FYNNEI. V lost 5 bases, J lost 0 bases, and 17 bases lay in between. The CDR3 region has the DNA TGTGCCAGCAGTTCCTATACTGACGGGCTAGCCAAAAACATTCAGTACTTC. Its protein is CASSSYTDGLAKNIQYF.

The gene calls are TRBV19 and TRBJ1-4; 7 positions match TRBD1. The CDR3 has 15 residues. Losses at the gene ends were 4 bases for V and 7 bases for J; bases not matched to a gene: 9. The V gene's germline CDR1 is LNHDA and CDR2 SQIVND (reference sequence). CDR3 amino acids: CASSKRQGGLEKLFF. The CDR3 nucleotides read TGTGCCAGTAGTAAAAGACAGGGCGGGCTTGAAAAACTGTTTTTT.

In DNA, the CDR3 is TGTGCCAGCAGTTACAAGGGCCCAATATCTGGAAACACCATATATTTT. This sequence encodes CASSYKGPISGNTIYF. The chain combines TRBV6-5 with TRBJ1-3, with D unresolved. The V end was cut by 2 bases, the J end by 1 base, with 12 bases between. The CDR3 totals 16 residues. Germline CDR1 is MNHEY and CDR2 is SVGAGI.

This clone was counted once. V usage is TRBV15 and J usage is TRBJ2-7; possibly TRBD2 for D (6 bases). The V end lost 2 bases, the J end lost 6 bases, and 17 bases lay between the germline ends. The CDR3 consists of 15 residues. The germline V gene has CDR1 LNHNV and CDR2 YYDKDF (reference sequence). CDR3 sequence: CATSRSGQDGGEQYF. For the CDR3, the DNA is TGTGCCACCAGCAGATCAGGACAAGACGGGGGCGAGCAGTACTTC.

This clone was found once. The CDR3 loop reads CASSENLGTQYF. The CDR3 coding sequence is TGTGCCAGCAGCGAAAATTTAGGGACCCAGTACTTC. The chain uses TRBV9 and TRBJ2-5; the D is unclear. Germline V gives CDR1 SGDLS, CDR2 YYNGEE. CDR3 length equals 12 residues. V dropped 3 bases and J dropped 7 bases, with 10 bases sitting between them.

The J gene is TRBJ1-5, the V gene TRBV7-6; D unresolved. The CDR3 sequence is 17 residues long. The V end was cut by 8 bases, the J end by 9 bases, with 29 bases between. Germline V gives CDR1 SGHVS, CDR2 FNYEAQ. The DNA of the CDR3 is TGTGCCAGCTTGGGGATAAAGTGGGGAACCGATAAACTGCCCCAGCATTTT. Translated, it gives CASLGIKWGTDKLPQHF.

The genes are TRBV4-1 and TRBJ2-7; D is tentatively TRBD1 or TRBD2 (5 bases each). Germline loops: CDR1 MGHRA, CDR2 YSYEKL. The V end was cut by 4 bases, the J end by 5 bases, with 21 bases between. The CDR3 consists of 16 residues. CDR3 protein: CASSRYRDPGRNEQYF. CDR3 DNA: TGCGCCAGCAGCCGTTACCGGGACCCAGGCCGGAACGAGCAGTACTTC.

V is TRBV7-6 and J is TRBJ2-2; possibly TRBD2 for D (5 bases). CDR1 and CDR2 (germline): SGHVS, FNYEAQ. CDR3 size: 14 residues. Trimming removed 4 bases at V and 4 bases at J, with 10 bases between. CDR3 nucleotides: TGTGCCAGCAGCTCCCACGGGGTCACCGGGGAGCTGTTTTTT. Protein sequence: CASSSHGVTGELFF. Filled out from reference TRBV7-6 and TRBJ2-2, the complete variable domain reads GAGVSQSPRYKVTKRGQDVALRCDPISGHVSLYWYRQALGQGPEFLTYFNYEAQQDKSGLPNDRFSAERPEGSISTLTIQRTEQRDSAMYRCASSSHGVTGELFFGEGSRLTVL.

The DNA for the CDR3 is TGTGCCAGCAGCCCGACAGGCTACGAGCAGTACTTC. Translated: CASSPTGYEQYF. V gene TRBV7-2 combines with J gene TRBJ2-7; weak D call: TRBD1 (6 bases). V dropped 5 bases and J dropped 3 bases, with 8 bases sitting between them. Germline loops: CDR1 SGHTA, CDR2 FQGNSA. This CDR3 is 12 amino acids long. The full variable domain, completed using reference TRBV7-2 and TRBJ2-7, is GAGVSQSPSNKVTEKGKDVELRCDPISGHTALYWYRQSLGQGLEFLIYFQGNSAPDKSGLPSDRFSAERTGGSVSTLTIQRTQQEDSAVYLCASSPTGYEQYFGPGTRLTVT.

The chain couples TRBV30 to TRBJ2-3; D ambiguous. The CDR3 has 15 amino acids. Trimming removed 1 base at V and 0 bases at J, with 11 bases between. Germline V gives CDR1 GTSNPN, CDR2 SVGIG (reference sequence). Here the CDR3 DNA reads TGTGCCTGGAGTGGGACCTTACTCAGCACAGATACGCAGTATTTT. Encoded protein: CAWSGTLLSTDTQYF.

CDR3 protein: CASRSSRDNQETQYF. The CDR3 DNA follows: TGTGCCAGTAGGTCTAGCCGGGACAACCAAGAGACCCAGTACTTC. This chain uses TRBV19 with TRBJ2-5, with a tentative D call TRBD1 (6 bases). Per germline, CDR1 LNHDA and CDR2 SQIVND (reference sequence). With 6 bases removed from V and 0 bases from J, the gap between germline ends came to 14 bases. The CDR3 sequence is 15 residues long.

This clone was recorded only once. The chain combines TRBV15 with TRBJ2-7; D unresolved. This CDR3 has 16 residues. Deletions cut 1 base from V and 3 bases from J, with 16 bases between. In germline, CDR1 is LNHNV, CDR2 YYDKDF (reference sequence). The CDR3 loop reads CATSRGDPDGIYEQYF. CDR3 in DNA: TGTGCCACCAGCAGAGGAGACCCGGACGGTATCTACGAGCAGTACTTC.

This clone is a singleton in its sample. CDR3 loop: CASSQTGQETQYF. For the CDR3, the DNA is TGTGCCAGCTCACAGACAGGTCAAGAGACCCAGTACTTC. The rearrangement joins TRBV18 to TRBJ2-5; a weak D match, TRBD1 (6 bases). Germline assignment: CDR1 KGHSH and CDR2 LQKENI. The ends were cut back, 4 bases at V and 2 bases at J, with 8 bases in the middle. CDR3 length equals 13 residues.

In nucleotides, the CDR3 is TGCAGCGTTATCCCGGGGTCAACGAGGGAGCAGTACTTC. It translates to CSVIPGSTREQYF. The chain is built from TRBV29-1 and TRBJ2-7; D may be TRBD2 (5 bases). V gave up 5 bases and J gave up 7 bases, with 18 bases separating them. In germline, CDR1 is SQVTM, CDR2 ANQGSEA. This CDR3 comprises 13 residues.

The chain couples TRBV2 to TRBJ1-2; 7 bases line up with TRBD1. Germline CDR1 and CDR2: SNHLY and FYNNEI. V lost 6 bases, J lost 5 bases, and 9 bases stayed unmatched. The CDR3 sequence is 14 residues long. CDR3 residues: CASSVQGRVYGYTF. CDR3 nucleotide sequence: TGTGCCAGCAGCGTACAGGGGAGGGTGTATGGCTACACCTTC.

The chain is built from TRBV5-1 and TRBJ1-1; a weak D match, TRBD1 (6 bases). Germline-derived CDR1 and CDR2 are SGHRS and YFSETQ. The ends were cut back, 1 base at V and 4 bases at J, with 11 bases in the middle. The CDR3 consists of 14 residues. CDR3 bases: TGCGCCAGCAGCTTGTCTGGGGGGCTCACTGAAGCTTTCTTT. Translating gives CASSLSGGLTEAFF.

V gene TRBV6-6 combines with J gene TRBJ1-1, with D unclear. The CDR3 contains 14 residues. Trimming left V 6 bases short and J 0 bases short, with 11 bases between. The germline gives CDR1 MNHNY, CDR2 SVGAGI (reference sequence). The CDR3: CASRQPELNTEAFF. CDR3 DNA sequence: TGTGCCAGCAGACAACCCGAGTTGAACACTGAAGCTTTCTTT.

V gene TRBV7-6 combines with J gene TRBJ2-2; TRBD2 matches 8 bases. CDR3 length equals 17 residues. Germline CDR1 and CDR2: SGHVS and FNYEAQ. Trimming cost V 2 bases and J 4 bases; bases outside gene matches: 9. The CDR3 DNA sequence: TGTGCCAGCAGCTTACAAGCGGGAGCAGTAGGCACCGGGGAGCTGTTTTTT. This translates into CASSLQAGAVGTGELFF.

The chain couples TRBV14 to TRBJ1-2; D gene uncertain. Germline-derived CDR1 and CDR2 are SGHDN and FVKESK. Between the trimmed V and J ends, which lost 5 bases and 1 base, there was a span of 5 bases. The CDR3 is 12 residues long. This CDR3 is CASSYNNYGYTF. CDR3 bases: TGTGCCAGCAGCTATAATAACTATGGCTACACCTTC.